This T cell receptor (beta chain) derives from a study of CD8 T cells in Susac syndrome. The CDR3 runs to 13 residues. Germline V gene sequence: CDR1 SQVTM, CDR2 ANQGSEA. Healthy donors acted as controls, with matching for age and sex. Negative isolation was used for CD8+ and CD4+ T cells, and FACS enrichment was applied to TEMRA cells. RNA totalling about 0.5 to 1 ug underwent reverse transcription with random hexamers. Amplification of the TCR beta CDR3 was carried out by immunoSEQ multiplex PCR, which spanned a total of 54 Vbeta and 13 Jbeta segments. TCRdb re-called the immunoSEQ multiplex PCR reads with MiXCR, one entry per CDR3 protein. The sample lists 150,000 to 200,000 distinct CDR3 sequences; just under 95% were seen once.

The chain couples TRBV29-1 to TRBJ2-3, with D maybe TRBD2 (5 bases). The TCR was taken from a human donor in good health. The sequenced sample consisted of CD4+ T cells from PBMCs. CDR3 in DNA: TGCAGTTACGTACTCGGAGGCCCAGATACGCAGTATTTT. This gives the protein CSYVLGGPDTQYF.